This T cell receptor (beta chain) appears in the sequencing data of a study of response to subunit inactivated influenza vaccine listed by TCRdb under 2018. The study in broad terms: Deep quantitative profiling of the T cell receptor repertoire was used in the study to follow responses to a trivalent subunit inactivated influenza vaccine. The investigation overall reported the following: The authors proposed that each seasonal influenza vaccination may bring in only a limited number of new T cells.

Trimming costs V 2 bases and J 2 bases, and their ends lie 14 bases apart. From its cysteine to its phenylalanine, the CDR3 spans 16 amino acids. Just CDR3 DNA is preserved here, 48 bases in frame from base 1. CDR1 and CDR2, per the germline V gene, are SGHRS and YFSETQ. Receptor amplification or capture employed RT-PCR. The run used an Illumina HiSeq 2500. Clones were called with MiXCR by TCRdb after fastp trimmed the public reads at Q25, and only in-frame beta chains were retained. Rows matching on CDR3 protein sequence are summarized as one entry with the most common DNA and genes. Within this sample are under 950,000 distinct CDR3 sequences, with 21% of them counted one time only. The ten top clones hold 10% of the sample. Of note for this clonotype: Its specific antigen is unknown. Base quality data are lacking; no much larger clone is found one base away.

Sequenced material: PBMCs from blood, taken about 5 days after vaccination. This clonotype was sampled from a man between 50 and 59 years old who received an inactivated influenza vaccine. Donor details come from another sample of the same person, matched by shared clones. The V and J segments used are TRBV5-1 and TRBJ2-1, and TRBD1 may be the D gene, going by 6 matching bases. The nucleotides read TGCGCCAGCAGCTTAACGGACAGTCCCCCCTACAATGAGCAGTTCTTC. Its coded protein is CASSLTDSPPYNEQFF. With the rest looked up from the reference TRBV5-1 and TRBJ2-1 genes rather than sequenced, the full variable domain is KAGVTQTPRYLIKTRGQQVTLSCSPISGHRSVSWYQQTPGQGLQFLFEYFSETQRNKGNFPGRFSGRQFSNSRSEMNVSTLELGDSALYLCASSLTDSPPYNEQFFGPGTRLTVL.